The 28 T cell receptor beta chains below come from one sample, sequenced in a study of CD8+CD57+ T cells in acquired aplastic anemia. Profiles of TCR beta VDJ and CDR3 were generated from a genomic DNA template. One entry per CDR3 protein, called by TCRdb with MiXCR from the reads. The table shows 68,000 or so distinct CDR3 sequences, with 50% to 55% occurring only once. What was sequenced was sorted CD4+, CD8+, or CD8+CD57+ T cells (not recorded which) from PBMCs. These receptors all come from a human donor in good health, serving as a control.

The chain recombines TRBV7-9 with TRBJ1-4; tentative D call: TRBD1 (6 bases). The CDR3 covers 14 residues. Germline V gene lookup returns CDR1 SEHNR and CDR2 FQNEAQ (reference sequence). With 5 bases removed from V and 8 bases from J, the gap between germline ends came to 15 bases. CDR3 region: CASSPGELGEKLFF. The CDR3 DNA reads TGTGCCAGCAGCCCAGGGGAATTAGGGGAAAAACTGTTTTTT.

This chain joins TRBV4-1 and TRBJ1-2; no reliable D call. Germline CDR1 MGHRA, CDR2 YSYEKL. The CDR3 length is 14 residues. Trimming removed 2 bases at V and 0 bases at J, with 7 bases between. The CDR3 DNA follows: TGCGCCAGCAGCCAACGGACTACTAACTATGGCTACACCTTC. Protein product: CASSQRTTNYGYTF.

This sequence joins TRBV12-3 or TRBV12-4 and TRBJ1-4, with D maybe TRBD1 (5 bases). V was cut by 6 bases and J by 0 bases, with 8 bases left in between. This CDR3 comprises 14 residues. This CDR3 reads CASRLGATNEKLFF. DNA for the CDR3: TGTGCCAGCAGGCTGGGGGCAACTAATGAAAAACTGTTTTTT.

A word on this clonotype: A read error may account for a junction end that differs from germline. The rearrangement joins TRBV6-4 to TRBJ2-7; TRBD2 is a possible D gene (6 bases). The CDR3 covers 14 residues. The V gene's germline CDR1 is MRHNA and CDR2 SNTAGT. DNA for the CDR3: TGTGCCACCAGTGTCCCGGGAGCCCACTACGAGCAGTACTTC. Protein sequence: CATSVPGAHYEQYF.

The V gene is TRBV29-1, the J gene TRBJ2-3; D call uncertain. Between the trimmed V and J ends, which lost 4 bases and 1 base, there was a span of 3 bases. CDR1 is SQVTM, CDR2 ANQGSEA, per germline. The CDR3 length is 11 residues. The CDR3 bases are TGCAGCGTTGTTGGCACAGATACGCAGTATTTT. As protein: CSVVGTDTQYF.

This clonotype has at least ten counts. V gene TRBV6-1 combines with J gene TRBJ1-2; D might be TRBD1 (5 bases). Between the trimmed V and J ends, which lost 5 bases and 5 bases, there was a span of 15 bases. The CDR3 sequence is 14 residues long. CDR1 and CDR2 (germline): MNHNS, SASEGT. CDR3 nucleotide sequence: TGTGCCAGCAGTTCCGGGGGGGGGGAATATGGCTACACCTTC. Encoded protein: CASSSGGGEYGYTF.

This sequence joins TRBV10-3 and TRBJ1-2; possible D gene TRBD1, 6 bases. CDR3 size: 15 residues. V lost 4 bases, J lost 8 bases, and 20 bases lay in between. Germline CDR1 ENHRY, CDR2 SYGVKD. CDR3 protein: CAISGKTGTFGGYTF. CDR3 coding DNA: TGTGCCATCAGTGGCAAGACCGGGACATTTGGCGGCTACACCTTC.

The J gene is TRBJ1-5, the V gene TRBV19; D remains ambiguous. Germline V gene sequence: CDR1 LNHDA, CDR2 SQIVND (reference sequence). CDR3 size: 14 residues. V lost 1 base and J 5 bases, leaving 9 bases between the germline ends. CDR3 residues: CASSIVWSDQPQHF. The CDR3 nucleotides are TGTGCCAGTAGTATAGTGTGGAGCGATCAGCCCCAGCATTTT.

This clonotype was picked up a small number of times. The rearrangement links TRBV4-1 to TRBJ2-1; TRBD2 might be the D (5 bases). CDR3 size: 15 residues. V was shortened by 10 bases and J by 2 bases, with 18 bases between the two germline ends. Germline V gene data show CDR1 as MGHRA and CDR2 as YSYEKL. The CDR3 coding sequence is TGCGCCACCGGCCCCGAGACTACCGCCTACAATGAGCAGTTCTTC. Translating it yields CATGPETTAYNEQFF.

This clonotype showed up just a few times. One base away lies a much larger clone, so this may be a sequencing read error. The chain carries TRBV12-3 or TRBV12-4 and TRBJ2-1; TRBD2 matches at 10 bases. The CDR3 contains 17 residues. V trimming: 2 bases; J trimming: 4 bases; junction bases outside the gene matches: 8. CDR3 in amino acids: CASSLILAGDSYNEQFF. For the CDR3, the DNA is TGTGCCAGCAGTTTAATCCTAGCGGGGGACTCATACAATGAGCAGTTCTTC.

The V gene is TRBV20-1, the J gene TRBJ2-7, with 7 bases fitting TRBD2. The CDR3 spans 12 residues. Germline assignment: CDR1 DFQATT and CDR2 SNEGSKA (reference sequence). Trimming cost V 1 base and J 6 bases; bases outside gene matches: 3. This CDR3 is CSARAGEGEQYF. CDR3 sequence (DNA): TGCAGTGCTAGAGCGGGGGAGGGCGAGCAGTACTTC.

The chain uses TRBV9 and TRBJ2-2; D is uncertain. Per germline, CDR1 SGDLS and CDR2 YYNGEE. CDR3 size: 11 residues. V gave up 4 bases and J gave up 9 bases, with 7 bases separating them. The CDR3 region has the DNA TGTGCCAGCAGCACCCCGAGGGAGCTGTTTTTT. Its translation: CASSTPRELFF.

The V gene is TRBV7-8, the J gene TRBJ2-7; a possible D gene is TRBD2 (5 bases). Germline CDR1 and CDR2: SGHVS and FQNEAQ. The CDR3 is 13 residues long. V was shortened by 5 bases and J by 2 bases, with 10 bases between the two germline ends. CDR3 sequence reads: CASSPRGAYEQYF. The CDR3 DNA follows: TGTGCCAGCAGCCCCCGGGGTGCCTACGAGCAGTACTTC.

The chain links TRBV15 to TRBJ1-6; D is perhaps TRBD1 (6 bases). The CDR3 runs to 16 residues. The V and J ends lost 3 bases and 5 bases respectively, with 14 bases between them. Germline V gene lookup returns CDR1 LNHNV and CDR2 YYDKDF (reference sequence). CDR3 residues: CATSRGPDSHNSPLHF. The CDR3 region has the DNA TGTGCCACCAGCAGGGGGCCGGACAGTCATAATTCACCCCTCCACTTT. The complete variable domain, with remaining parts taken from reference TRBV15 and TRBJ1-6, reads DAMVIQNPRYQVTQFGKPVTLSCSQTLNHNVMYWYQQKSSQAPKLLFHYYDKDFNNEADTPDNFQSRRPNTSFCFLDIRSPGLGDTAMYLCATSRGPDSHNSPLHFGNGTRLTVT.

In this sample, this clonotype turned up many times. The chain couples TRBV27 to TRBJ2-1; 9 nucleotides match TRBD2. V lost 3 bases and J lost 7; bases outside the gene matches: 7. The CDR3 extends over 15 amino acids. Germline V gene data show CDR1 as MNHEY and CDR2 as SMNVEV (reference sequence). CDR3 nucleotides: TGTGCCAGCAGTTTTAGCGGGGGCGGGAGGAATGAGCAGTTCTTC. It yields the protein CASSFSGGGRNEQFF.

This clonotype was seen at least ten times. The chain is built from TRBV6-1 and TRBJ2-7; 7 bases are a match to TRBD1. CDR3 length equals 14 residues. Germline CDR1 is MNHNS and CDR2 is SASEGT. V dropped 6 bases and J dropped 3; count of bases not matched to a gene: 8. In DNA form, the CDR3 reads TGTGCCAGCAGACTAAGGGACAGCTACTACGAGCAGTACTTC. Translation gives CASRLRDSYYEQYF.

This clonotype has a count of ten or more. The rearrangement uses TRBV12-3 or TRBV12-4 and TRBJ2-1, with TRBD1 as a possible D gene (6 bases). CDR3 length equals 13 residues. V lost 7 bases and J lost 9, with 16 bases in between. The CDR3 DNA reads as TGTGCCAGCACTATCGGGACACGGGGTGAGCAGTTCTTC. The encoded protein is CASTIGTRGEQFF.

The chain carries TRBV19 and TRBJ2-1; unclear D gene. The CDR3 is 11 residues long. The V end lost 2 bases, the J end lost 6 bases, and 2 bases lay between the germline ends. The germline V gene has CDR1 LNHDA and CDR2 SQIVND (reference sequence). As DNA, the CDR3 is TGTGCCAGTAGTATAAGCAATGAGCAGTTCTTC. Translation gives CASSISNEQFF.

The rearrangement uses TRBV10-3 and TRBJ1-5, with unresolved D. CDR3 length: 18 amino acids. CDR1 is ENHRY and CDR2 is SYGVKD in the germline V gene. The V gene lost 2 bases and the J gene lost 5 bases, with 22 bases spanning the gap. CDR3 DNA sequence: TGTGCCATCAGTGAGGCCCGGGAAAAACGGTCACTGTATCAGCCCCAGCATTTT. Translating it yields CAISEAREKRSLYQPQHF.

V usage is TRBV4-2 and J usage is TRBJ1-1, with 10 bases identical to TRBD1. Trimming took 4 bases from V and 0 from J; bases not matched to a gene: 11. Germline CDR1 and CDR2: LGHNA and YNFKEQ. The CDR3 sequence is 18 residues long. Written as DNA, the CDR3 is TGTGCCAGCAGCCCTAATGGACAGGGGGGACTCATGAACACTGAAGCTTTCTTT. It encodes CASSPNGQGGLMNTEAFF.

As for this clonotype: At one boundary the junction diverges from the germline segment, which might be a read error. This chain uses TRBV25-1 with TRBJ2-7, with D tentatively TRBD1 (6 bases). Germline V gene lookup returns CDR1 MGHDK and CDR2 SYGVNS. The CDR3 has 13 residues. CDR3 DNA sequence: TGTGCCAGTGGACCGGGACAAGTCTACAAGCAGCACTTC. Protein sequence: CASGPGQVYKQHF.

This clonotype was seen at least ten times. The chain carries TRBV6-1 and TRBJ2-7; D not resolved. The germline V and J ends were trimmed by 4 bases and 1 base, with 20 bases remaining between them. CDR3 size: 17 residues. Germline assignment: CDR1 MNHNS and CDR2 SASEGT. CDR3 amino acids: CASSVFLTDASSYEQYF. For the CDR3, the DNA is TGTGCCAGCAGTGTTTTCCTGACGGATGCGAGTTCCTACGAGCAGTACTTC.

In its sample, this clonotype was seen many times. The chain joins TRBV7-9 to TRBJ1-2, with D possibly TRBD1 on 5 matching bases. Germline CDR1 is SEHNR and CDR2 is FQNEAQ (reference sequence). The CDR3 contains 16 residues. The V gene lost 1 base and the J gene lost 4 bases, with 16 bases spanning the gap. The CDR3 spells CASSLGGSTASYGYTF. DNA for the CDR3: TGTGCCAGCAGCTTAGGGGGCAGTACAGCCAGCTATGGCTACACCTTC.

Regarding this clonotype: At one end, the junction sequence differs from germline, possibly due to a read error. The chain uses TRBV13 and TRBJ2-6; TRBD1 might be the D (6 bases). CDR3 length: 16 residues. From germline, CDR1 is PRHDT and CDR2 FYEKMQ (reference sequence). The CDR3, as DNA: TGTGCCACCAGCACCCACAGGGAGTCTGGGGCCAACGTCCTGACTTTC. The encoded protein is CATSTHRESGANVLTF.

This rearrangement joins TRBV2 to TRBJ1-6, with D unclear. The CDR3 contains 14 residues. Germline V CDR1 and CDR2: SNHLY, FYNNEI. V was pared by 11 bases and J by 0 bases, with 11 bases between. The CDR3 bases are TGTGCCCGTAGCGAAAGCTCCTATAATTCACCCCTCCACTTT. This sequence encodes CARSESSYNSPLHF.

This clonotype was recorded many times. The rearrangement links TRBV14 to TRBJ1-5; 8 bases line up with TRBD1. The V gene's germline CDR1 is SGHDN and CDR2 FVKESK. Unmatched junction bases numbered 6, after V lost 4 bases and J lost 1 base. The CDR3 length is 16 residues. The CDR3 DNA sequence: TGTGCCAGCAGCCGCGGACAGGGCGGGAGCAATCAGCCCCAGCATTTT. This codes for CASSRGQGGSNQPQHF. Complete variable domain (other parts from reference TRBV14 and TRBJ1-5): EAGVTQFPSHSVIEKGQTVTLRCDPISGHDNLYWYRRVMGKEIKFLLHFVKESKQDESGMPNNRFLAERTGGTYSTLKVQPAELEDSGVYFCASSRGQGGSNQPQHFGDGTRLSIL.

Judged by abundance, this clonotype is medium-sized. The chain uses TRBV15 and TRBJ2-5, with 9 bases identical to TRBD1. This CDR3 region has 16 residues. J lost 3 bases, V lost 4 bases, and 9 bases had no gene match. Germline CDR1 reads LNHNV; CDR2 reads YYDKDF (reference sequence). Here the CDR3 DNA reads TGTGCCACCAGCACGGGGACAGGGCTGGTAGAAGAGACCCAGTACTTC. The encoded protein is CATSTGTGLVEETQYF.

The J gene is TRBJ1-2, the V gene TRBV2; D unresolved. CDR1 and CDR2 (germline): SNHLY, FYNNEI. Trimming removed 2 bases at V and 2 bases at J, with 6 bases between. CDR3 length equals 13 residues. In nucleotides, the CDR3 is TGTGCCAGCAGTGAACGGGCGAACTATGGCTACACCTTC. This gives the protein CASSERANYGYTF.